This is a list of T cell receptor beta chains from one sample in a study of CD4 and CD8 cells across lung adenocarcinoma regions. TCRdb re-called the PCR reads through MiXCR, storing one row per CDR3 protein. The sample consists of about 25,000 distinct CDR3 sequences, under 65% of them appearing once. Sequences were obtained from CD4+ T cells from the center of a lung tumor. These receptors all stem from a male donor with lung adenocarcinoma. The CD4 and CD8 labels of this study may be unreliable. Each CDR3 is given with its conserved first and last residue. The order of the fields is J gene, clone size, V gene, D gene, CDR3 protein, CDR3 DNA. The D gene is left open where the match is weak. Clone size is shown for a subset of rows, as once, few, many or a class of expanded clone.

J gene: TRBJ2-4
clone size: -
V gene: TRBV27
D gene: -
CDR3 protein: CGTWGQGGKNTQYF
CDR3 DNA: TGTGGCACCTGGGGGCAGGGGGGCAAAAATACGCAGTATTTC

J gene: TRBJ2-1
clone size: -
V gene: TRBV6-1
D gene: TRBD1
CDR3 protein: CASSSSDRGGNEQFF
CDR3 DNA: TGTGCCAGCAGCTCTTCGGACAGGGGAGGCAATGAGCAGTTCTTC

J gene: TRBJ1-1
clone size: -
V gene: TRBV30
D gene: -
CDR3 protein: CAWSKNTEAFF
CDR3 DNA: TGTGCCTGGAGCAAAAACACTGAAGCTTTCTTT

J gene: TRBJ2-2
clone size: -
V gene: TRBV10-3
D gene: -
CDR3 protein: CANSPDDTGELFF
CDR3 DNA: TGTGCCAACAGTCCCGATGACACCGGGGAGCTGTTTTTT

J gene: TRBJ2-7
clone size: many
V gene: TRBV6-5
D gene: -
CDR3 protein: CASSLQETYEQYF
CDR3 DNA: TGTGCCAGCAGTTTACAGGAGACCTACGAGCAGTACTTC

J gene: TRBJ2-3
clone size: -
V gene: TRBV6-1
D gene: -
CDR3 protein: CASRALAARTETQYF
CDR3 DNA: TGTGCCAGCAGGGCCCTAGCGGCCAGGACAGAGACCCAGTACTTT

J gene: TRBJ2-4
clone size: medium-sized
V gene: TRBV4-1
D gene: -
CDR3 protein: CASSQDEGTKNIQYF
CDR3 DNA: TGCGCCAGCAGCCAAGATGAGGGGACCAAAAACATTCAGTACTTC

J gene: TRBJ2-3
clone size: few
V gene: TRBV10-2
D gene: TRBD2
CDR3 protein: CASRTGTAGTSGRKNTQYF
CDR3 DNA: TGCGCCAGCAGGACCGGGACGGCCGGGACTAGCGGGAGAAAAAACACGCAGTATTTT

J gene: TRBJ2-5
clone size: -
V gene: TRBV27
D gene: TRBD1
CDR3 protein: CASSGQGQDVETQYF
CDR3 DNA: TGTGCCAGCAGTGGACAGGGGCAGGACGTGGAGACCCAGTACTTC

J gene: TRBJ1-4
clone size: -
V gene: TRBV4-1
D gene: -
CDR3 protein: CASSQGRTGTNEKLFF
CDR3 DNA: TGCGCCAGCAGCCAAGGGAGAACAGGGACTAATGAAAAACTGTTTTTT

J gene: TRBJ1-1
clone size: -
V gene: TRBV11-1
D gene: -
CDR3 protein: CASRGMGTEAFF
CDR3 DNA: TGTGCCAGCAGGGGGATGGGGACTGAAGCTTTCTTT

J gene: TRBJ2-7
clone size: many
V gene: TRBV5-1
D gene: TRBD1
CDR3 protein: CASSLDRVPYEQYF
CDR3 DNA: TGCGCCAGCAGCCTTGACAGGGTTCCCTACGAGCAGTACTTC

J gene: TRBJ2-7
clone size: few
V gene: TRBV6-5
D gene: -
CDR3 protein: CASSFGATYEQYF
CDR3 DNA: TGTGCCAGCAGTTTCGGGGCAACCTACGAGCAGTACTTC

J gene: TRBJ2-7
clone size: medium-sized
V gene: TRBV6-6
D gene: -
CDR3 protein: CASIAPLRGSEQYF
CDR3 DNA: TGTGCCAGCATCGCACCCCTCCGGGGCAGCGAGCAGTACTTC

J gene: TRBJ2-3
clone size: once
V gene: TRBV27
D gene: -
CDR3 protein: CASTLLGTDTQYF
CDR3 DNA: TGTGCCAGCACCCTATTGGGCACAGACACTCAGTATTTT

J gene: TRBJ2-4
clone size: -
V gene: TRBV11-1
D gene: -
CDR3 protein: CASSFSRVGAKDTQYF
CDR3 DNA: TGTGCCAGCAGCTTCTCGAGAGTGGGAGCCAAAGACACGCAGTACTTC

J gene: TRBJ2-3
clone size: -
V gene: TRBV27
D gene: -
CDR3 protein: CASRGTGRQGPDTQYF
CDR3 DNA: TGTGCCAGCAGGGGAACCGGGAGACAGGGTCCAGATACCCAGTATTTT

J gene: TRBJ2-3
clone size: -
V gene: TRBV10-3
D gene: -
CDR3 protein: CALGLQSVSPGAQYF
CDR3 DNA: TGTGCCCTGGGACTCCAGTCCGTGAGCCCCGGTGCGCAGTATTTT

J gene: TRBJ2-3
clone size: -
V gene: TRBV10-2
D gene: -
CDR3 protein: CRSRALGAKDTQYF
CDR3 DNA: TGCCGCAGCAGGGCGCTGGGAGCCAAAGATACTCAGTATTTC

J gene: TRBJ2-1
clone size: few
V gene: TRBV3-1
D gene: -
CDR3 protein: CASSQVLRNEQFF
CDR3 DNA: TGTGCCAGCAGCCAAGTCTTGCGAAATGAGCAGTTCTTC

J gene: TRBJ2-3
clone size: -
V gene: TRBV27
D gene: -
CDR3 protein: CASCPGRVASGPDTQYF
CDR3 DNA: TGTGCCAGCTGTCCGGGCCGAGTAGCTTCTGGGCCAGATACGCAGTATTTC

J gene: TRBJ2-2
clone size: -
V gene: TRBV12-3/TRBV12-4
D gene: TRBD1
CDR3 protein: CASSLQGFNTGELFF
CDR3 DNA: TGTGCCAGCAGTCTACAGGGGTTCAACACCGGGGAGCTGTTTTTT

J gene: TRBJ2-5
clone size: -
V gene: TRBV7-2
D gene: -
CDR3 protein: CASSFTLEEETYNEQYF
CDR3 DNA: TGTGCCAGCAGCTTCACCCTAGAGGAGGAAACGTACAATGAGCAGTACTTC

J gene: TRBJ1-3
clone size: many
V gene: TRBV11-2
D gene: TRBD1
CDR3 protein: CASSTGQATSGNTIYF
CDR3 DNA: TGTGCCAGCAGCACGGGACAGGCGACCTCTGGAAACACCATATATTTT

J gene: TRBJ2-3
clone size: -
V gene: TRBV27
D gene: -
CDR3 protein: CASSAPRGRAKDTQYF
CDR3 DNA: TGTGCCAGCAGTGCACCGAGGGGGAGGGCCAAAGATACGCAGTATTTT

J gene: TRBJ2-3
clone size: -
V gene: TRBV27
D gene: TRBD1
CDR3 protein: CASSPSRDRGQYF
CDR3 DNA: TGTGCCAGCAGTCCATCCCGGGACAGGGGGCAGTATTTT

J gene: TRBJ2-7
clone size: medium-sized
V gene: TRBV10-2
D gene: TRBD1
CDR3 protein: CASSESQGTGDYEQYF
CDR3 DNA: TGCGCCAGCAGTGAGTCTCAAGGGACAGGAGATTACGAGCAGTACTTC

J gene: TRBJ2-5
clone size: many
V gene: TRBV4-2
D gene: -
CDR3 protein: CASSRGSWGETQYF
CDR3 DNA: TGTGCCAGCAGCCGGGGGTCGTGGGGAGAGACCCAGTACTTC

J gene: TRBJ2-5
clone size: medium-sized
V gene: TRBV27
D gene: -
CDR3 protein: CASSFGQGYQETQYF
CDR3 DNA: TGTGCCAGCAGTTTTGGGCAGGGGTACCAAGAGACCCAGTACTTC

J gene: TRBJ2-2
clone size: -
V gene: TRBV6-5
D gene: -
CDR3 protein: CASRLQSVSPEALYF
CDR3 DNA: TGTGCCAGCAGACTCCAGTCCGTAAGTCCCGAGGCGCTGTATTTT

J gene: TRBJ2-5
clone size: -
V gene: TRBV6-1
D gene: -
CDR3 protein: CAGKGGRDEETQYF
CDR3 DNA: TGTGCGGGCAAGGGGGGCCGGGATGAAGAGACCCAGTACTTC

J gene: TRBJ2-3
clone size: -
V gene: TRBV27
D gene: TRBD1
CDR3 protein: CASSPGRGASGTETQYF
CDR3 DNA: TGTGCCAGCAGTCCGGGCCGAGGGGCTTCTGGGACAGAGACGCAGTATTTT

J gene: TRBJ2-2
clone size: -
V gene: TRBV10-3
D gene: -
CDR3 protein: CAMGLQSGSPGEQFF
CDR3 DNA: TGTGCCATGGGACTCCAGTCCGGAAGCCCCGGGGAGCAGTTTTTT

J gene: TRBJ1-6
clone size: medium-sized
V gene: TRBV6-1
D gene: -
CDR3 protein: CASRTRVGNSPLHF
CDR3 DNA: TGTGCCAGCAGGACCCGGGTAGGGAATTCACCCCTCCACTTT

J gene: TRBJ2-4
clone size: once
V gene: TRBV27
D gene: -
CDR3 protein: CASVGGLAALAKDTQYF
CDR3 DNA: TGTGCCAGCGTAGGGGGTCTCGCAGCTCTAGCCAAAGACACTCAGTACTTC

J gene: TRBJ1-5
clone size: -
V gene: TRBV27
D gene: -
CDR3 protein: CASSSKTTAYNQPQHF
CDR3 DNA: TGTGCCAGCAGTTCCAAAACTACAGCGTATAATCAGCCCCAGCACTTT

J gene: TRBJ1-2
clone size: many
V gene: TRBV6-1
D gene: -
CDR3 protein: CASSEAGRGYGYTF
CDR3 DNA: TGTGCCAGCAGTGAAGCAGGTCGGGGGTATGGCTACACCTTC

J gene: TRBJ2-4
clone size: once
V gene: TRBV27
D gene: -
CDR3 protein: CASVTGLQYKNTQYF
CDR3 DNA: TGTGCCAGCGTGACGGGGTTGCAATACAAAAATACGCAGTACTTC

J gene: TRBJ2-3
clone size: -
V gene: TRBV6-1
D gene: -
CDR3 protein: CAGSGGSGTDTQYF
CDR3 DNA: TGTGCCGGCAGTGGGGGTAGCGGCACAGATACGCAGTATTTC

J gene: TRBJ2-3
clone size: -
V gene: TRBV6-4
D gene: TRBD2
CDR3 protein: CASSLLAGVEQYF
CDR3 DNA: TGTGCCAGCAGTCTGCTAGCGGGAGTTGAGCAGTATTTC

J gene: TRBJ2-7
clone size: few
V gene: TRBV5-1
D gene: -
CDR3 protein: CASSFGRASSYEQYF
CDR3 DNA: TGCGCCAGCAGCTTCGGGCGGGCCAGCTCCTACGAGCAGTACTTC

J gene: TRBJ2-1
clone size: few
V gene: TRBV4-2
D gene: TRBD1
CDR3 protein: CASSHRQGYNEQFF
CDR3 DNA: TGTGCCAGCAGCCACCGACAGGGGTACAATGAGCAGTTCTTC

J gene: TRBJ2-6
clone size: -
V gene: TRBV11-3
D gene: TRBD1
CDR3 protein: CASSSGQALGGANVLTF
CDR3 DNA: TGTGCCAGCAGCTCCGGACAGGCCTTGGGTGGGGCCAACGTCCTGACTTTC

J gene: TRBJ2-4
clone size: -
V gene: TRBV12-3/TRBV12-4
D gene: TRBD2
CDR3 protein: CASNNAGLAENIQYF
CDR3 DNA: TGTGCCAGCAATAACGCTGGACTAGCGGAAAACATTCAGTACTTC

J gene: TRBJ2-7
clone size: many
V gene: TRBV10-1
D gene: -
CDR3 protein: CASSKELGEQYF
CDR3 DNA: TGCGCCAGCAGCAAAGAGTTGGGAGAGCAGTACTTC

J gene: TRBJ2-4
clone size: -
V gene: TRBV27
D gene: -
CDR3 protein: CASSPLGRRAKNMQYF
CDR3 DNA: TGTGCCAGCAGCCCACTGGGCCGGAGAGCCAAAAACATGCAGTACTTC

J gene: TRBJ2-3
clone size: -
V gene: TRBV27
D gene: -
CDR3 protein: CAIRSGLGGGVQETQYF
CDR3 DNA: TGTGCCATCAGATCGGGACTCGGGGGCGGTGTCCAAGAGACGCAGTACTTT